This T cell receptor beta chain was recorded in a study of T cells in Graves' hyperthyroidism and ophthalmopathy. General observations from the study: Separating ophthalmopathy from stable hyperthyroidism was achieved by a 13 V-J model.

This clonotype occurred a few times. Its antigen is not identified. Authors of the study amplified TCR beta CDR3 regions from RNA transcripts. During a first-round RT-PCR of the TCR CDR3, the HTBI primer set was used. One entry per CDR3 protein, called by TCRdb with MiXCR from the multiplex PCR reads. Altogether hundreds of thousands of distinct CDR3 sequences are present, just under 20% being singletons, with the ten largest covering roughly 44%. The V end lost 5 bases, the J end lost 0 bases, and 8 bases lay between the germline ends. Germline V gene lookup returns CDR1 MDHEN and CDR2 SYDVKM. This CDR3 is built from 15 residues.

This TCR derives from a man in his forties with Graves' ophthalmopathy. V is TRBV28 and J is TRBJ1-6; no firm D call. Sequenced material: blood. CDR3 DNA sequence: TGTGCCAGCAGTGCGGTAGGCTCCTATAATTCACCCCTCCACTTT. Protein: CASSAVGSYNSPLHF.